One and the same sample provided the 6 T cell receptor beta chains below, sequenced in a study of blood T cell repertoires in COVID-19. Measured with immunoSEQ multiplex PCR; TCRdb has only the in-frame clones, and not every one. The data hold 250,000 or so clones, with about 85% observed a single time. Sequences were obtained from PBMCs or T cells enriched from blood (not recorded which). The receptors were sampled from a woman aged 45-60 years who had been exposed to COVID-19.

The chain is built from TRBV29-1 and TRBJ2-4; maybe TRBD2 (5 bases). Trimming took off 3 bases at V and 0 bases at J, with 12 bases between the two ends. The CDR3 contains 15 residues. Per germline, CDR1 SQVTM and CDR2 ANQGSEA. Written as DNA, the CDR3 is TGCAGCGTTGAGGGAGAGTTACTAGCCAAAAACATTCAGTACTTC. Its protein product is CSVEGELLAKNIQYF.

The chain joins TRBV7-9 to TRBJ2-5; no clear D gene. Germline assignment: CDR1 SEHNR and CDR2 FQNEAQ (reference sequence). The CDR3 loop spans 12 amino acids. V was cut by 1 base and J by 8 bases, with 8 bases left in between. CDR3 in amino acids: CASSLGGVTQYF. The CDR3 bases are TGTGCCAGCAGCTTAGGAGGAGTCACCCAGTACTTC.

This chain uses TRBV5-4 with TRBJ1-1; a weak D match, TRBD1 (5 bases). This CDR3 contains 15 residues. Per the germline V gene, CDR1 is SGHNT and CDR2 is YYREEE (reference sequence). V lost 3 bases and J lost 4, with 16 bases in between. This CDR3 is CASSWSRGGGTEAFF. The CDR3 bases are TGTGCCAGCAGCTGGAGTCGGGGCGGGGGCACTGAAGCTTTCTTT.

This clone appeared once. The chain uses TRBV18 and TRBJ1-1; D call uncertain. V lost 4 bases and J 1 base, leaving 16 bases between the germline ends. This CDR3 contains 16 residues. Germline-derived CDR1 and CDR2 are KGHSH and LQKENI. The CDR3 loop is CASSLDSAQPNTEAFF. The DNA of the CDR3 is TGTGCCAGCTCACTCGATTCGGCACAGCCGAACACTGAAGCTTTCTTT.

This clone was picked up a small number of times. This chain connects TRBV7-6 to TRBJ2-2, with D perhaps TRBD2 (6 bases). Between the trimmed V and J ends, which lost 5 bases and 5 bases, there was a span of 15 bases. The CDR3 consists of 15 residues. The germline V gene encodes CDR1 SGHVS and CDR2 FNYEAQ. The CDR3 is CASSPFAGLTGELFF. The DNA of the CDR3 is TGTGCCAGCAGCCCCTTTGCGGGGTTAACCGGGGAGCTGTTTTTT.

In its sample, this clone was seen once. The chain recombines TRBV28 with TRBJ2-3; 7 positions agree with TRBD2. The CDR3 runs to 17 residues. The V gene end was trimmed by 4 bases and the J gene end by 0 bases; junction bases not matched to a gene: 10. Germline CDR1 and CDR2: MDHEN and SYDVKM. For the CDR3, the DNA is TGTGCCAGCAGTTCACCCCGACTAGCCCCTAGCACAGATACGCAGTATTTT. The encoded protein is CASSSPRLAPSTDTQYF.